The rows below give T cell receptor beta chains drawn from one sample of a study of cytomegalovirus exposure and HLA in healthy donors. The method was immunoSEQ multiplex PCR; TCRdb's version includes in-frame clones alone and lacks a portion of them. The sample carries more than 150,000 clones, approximately 84% recorded once. Material for sequencing was PBMCs. These receptors originate from a man aged 18 to 35 in good health and CMV-seropositive. Both conserved end residues are trimmed from each CDR3.

v_gene	len	j_gene	CDR3aa
TRBV7-3	12	TRBJ2-1	ASSLRGRAEEQF
TRBV11-1	12	TRBJ1-2	ASSPNWGGKGYT
TRBV13	16	TRBJ2-3	ASSFGTSRPVGTDTQY
TRBV30	8	TRBJ1-3	AWSQNTIY
TRBV7-9	13	TRBJ2-7	ASSLGTGGLGEQY
TRBV7-8	10	TRBJ2-1	ASSLVGGEQF
TRBV4-2	13	TRBJ2-5	ASSQEEPGGQTQY
TRBV29-1	10	TRBJ2-7	SVDTGPYEQY
TRBV11-2	15	TRBJ2-3	ASSFSGSLVREDTQY
TRBV27	14	TRBJ2-2	ASSSGTSGGTGELF
TRBV28	13	TRBJ2-4	ASSRVGRAKNIQY
TRBV5-6	14	TRBJ1-1	ASSWGTGGLDTEAF
TRBV5-6	14	TRBJ2-7	ASSSALGGFPYEQY
TRBV4-3	13	TRBJ2-7	ASSLEVGSSYEQY